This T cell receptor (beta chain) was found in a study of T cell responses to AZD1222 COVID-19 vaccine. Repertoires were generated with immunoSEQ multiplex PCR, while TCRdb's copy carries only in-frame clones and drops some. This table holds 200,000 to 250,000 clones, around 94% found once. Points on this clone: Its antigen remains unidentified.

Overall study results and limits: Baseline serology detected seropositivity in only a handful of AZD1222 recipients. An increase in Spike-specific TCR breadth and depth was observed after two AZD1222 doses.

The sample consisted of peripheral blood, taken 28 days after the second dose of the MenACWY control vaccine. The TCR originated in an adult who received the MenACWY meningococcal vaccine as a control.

This chain's CDR3 is CASSLRQGKAFGSPLHF. CDR3 nucleotide sequence: TGTGCCAGCAGTCTCCGACAGGGAAAAGCTTTTGGGTCACCCCTCCACTTT. This chain joins TRBV2 and TRBJ1-6; the match to TRBD1 covers 7 bases. The CDR3 runs to 17 residues. V was pared by 5 bases and J by 10 bases, with 17 bases of the junction left unmatched. Germline lookup yields CDR1 SNHLY and CDR2 FYNNEI.